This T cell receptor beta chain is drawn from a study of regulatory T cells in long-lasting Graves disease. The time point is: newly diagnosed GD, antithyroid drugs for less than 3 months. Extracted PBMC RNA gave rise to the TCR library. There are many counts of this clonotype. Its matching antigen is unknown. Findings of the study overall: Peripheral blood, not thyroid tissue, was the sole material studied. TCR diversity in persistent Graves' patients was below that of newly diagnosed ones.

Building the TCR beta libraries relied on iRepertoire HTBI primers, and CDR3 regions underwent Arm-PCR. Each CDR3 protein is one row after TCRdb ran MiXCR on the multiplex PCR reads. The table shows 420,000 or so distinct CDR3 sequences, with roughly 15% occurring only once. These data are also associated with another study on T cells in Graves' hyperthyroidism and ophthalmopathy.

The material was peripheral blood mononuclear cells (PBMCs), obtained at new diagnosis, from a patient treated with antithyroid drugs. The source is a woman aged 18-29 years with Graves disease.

CDR3 DNA: TGTGCCAGCGGCCATGAACTAGCGGGAGACAATGAGCAGTTCTTC. Protein product: CASGHELAGDNEQFF. This sequence joins TRBV2 and TRBJ2-1; 11 bases agree with TRBD2. CDR1 SNHLY and CDR2 FYNNEI come from the germline V gene. Germline trimming cut 8 bases from V and 5 bases from J; bases unmatched to any gene: 8. The length of the CDR3 is 15 residues.